Below are 9 T cell receptor beta chains sequenced from a single sample in a study of blood T cell repertoires in COVID-19. TCRdb's table, derived via immunoSEQ multiplex PCR, lists solely in-frame clones and lacks some. The repertoire consists of roughly 95,000 clones, with 82% occurring once and the leading ten covering more than 15%. The sample consisted of peripheral blood. The origin of the receptors is a man older than 75 with acute or convalescent COVID-19.

The rearrangement joins TRBV7-9 to TRBJ1-5; D is possibly TRBD1 (5 bases). In germline, CDR1 is SEHNR, CDR2 FQNEAQ (reference sequence). Trimming took 0 bases from V and 4 from J, leaving 7 bases between them. This CDR3 comprises 14 residues. The CDR3 bases are TGTGCCAGCAGCTTAGCGGGGGGGAATCAGCCCCAGCATTTT. Residues: CASSLAGGNQPQHF.

The V call is TRBV2, the J call TRBJ2-2, with 7 bases identical to TRBD2. This CDR3 contains 14 residues. Looked up from germline, CDR1 is SNHLY and CDR2 is FYNNEI. Trimming at V came to 9 bases and at J to 0 bases, leaving 4 bases not matched to a gene. CDR3 region: CASWTSPNTGELFF. In DNA, the CDR3 is TGTGCCAGTTGGACTAGTCCGAACACCGGGGAGCTGTTTTTT.

V usage is TRBV19 and J usage is TRBJ2-3; D remains ambiguous. The V and J ends lost 2 bases and 0 bases respectively, with 15 bases between them. The CDR3 sequence is 17 residues long. The germline V gene encodes CDR1 LNHDA and CDR2 SQIVND (reference sequence). CDR3 in DNA: TGTGCCAGTAGTATAAGGATGAGACTTTCTAGCACAGATACGCAGTATTTT. Its protein product is CASSIRMRLSSTDTQYF.

V gene TRBV9 combines with J gene TRBJ2-7, with 9 positions matching TRBD1. From germline, CDR1 is SGDLS and CDR2 YYNGEE. The CDR3 is 15 amino acids. V lost 4 bases to trimming and J lost 7 bases; unmatched junction nucleotides: 12. CDR3 protein: CASSFLGGQGGEQYF. The CDR3 region has the DNA TGTGCCAGCAGCTTCCTAGGGGGACAGGGCGGAGAGCAGTACTTC.

The V call is TRBV30, the J call TRBJ2-5; TRBD2 aligns across 11 bases. The CDR3 has 14 amino acids. Germline V gives CDR1 GTSNPN, CDR2 SVGIG (reference sequence). Unmatched junction bases numbered 5, after V lost 3 bases and J lost 5 bases. CDR3 loop: CAWRTSGRGETQYF. The CDR3 DNA reads TGTGCCTGGAGAACTAGCGGGAGAGGGGAGACCCAGTACTTC.

This rearrangement joins TRBV27 to TRBJ2-2, with TRBD2 as a possible D gene (5 bases). Between the trimmed V and J ends, which lost 7 bases and 6 bases, there was a span of 12 bases. Germline values: CDR1 MNHEY, CDR2 SMNVEV (reference sequence). CDR3 length: 13 residues. The CDR3 nucleotides read TGTGCCAGCAATCGCAACGGGGCCGGGGAGCTGTTTTTT. It translates to CASNRNGAGELFF.

The chain uses TRBV2 and TRBJ1-6; the D gene is possibly TRBD1 (5 bases). From germline, CDR1 is SNHLY and CDR2 FYNNEI. The CDR3 is 13 residues long. Trimming took 6 bases from V and 9 from J, leaving 12 bases between them. The CDR3 here is CASRAEQGSPLHF. The CDR3 bases are TGTGCCAGCAGGGCAGAGCAGGGTTCACCCCTCCACTTT.

V usage is TRBV12-1 and J usage is TRBJ2-6; TRBD2 was called by the table and not checked on the DNA. TRBV12-1 is assigned pseudogene status. This CDR3 spans 18 amino acids. CDR3 in amino acids: CARSVIREVDSGANVLTF. DNA for the CDR3: TGTGCCAGAAGCGTAATCCGCGAGGTCGACTCTGGGGCCAACGTCCTGACTTTC.

V and J are TRBV19 and TRBJ1-5, with 12 positions matching TRBD1. CDR3 size: 18 residues. V gave up 3 bases and J gave up 5 bases; unmatched junction bases: 11. Germline CDR1 and CDR2: LNHDA and SQIVND (reference sequence). CDR3 sequence reads: CASSIRDRGPIPHQPQHF. Written as DNA, the CDR3 is TGTGCCAGTAGTATCCGGGACAGGGGGCCGATTCCTCATCAGCCCCAGCATTTT.